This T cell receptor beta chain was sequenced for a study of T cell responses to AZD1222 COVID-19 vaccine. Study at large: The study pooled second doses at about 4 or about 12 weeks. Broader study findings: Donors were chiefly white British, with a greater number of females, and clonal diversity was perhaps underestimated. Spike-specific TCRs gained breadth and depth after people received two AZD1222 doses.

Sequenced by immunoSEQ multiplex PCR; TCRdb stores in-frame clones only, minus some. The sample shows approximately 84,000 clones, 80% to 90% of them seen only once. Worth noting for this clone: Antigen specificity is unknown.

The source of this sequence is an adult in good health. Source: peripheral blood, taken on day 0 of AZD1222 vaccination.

The CDR3 DNA follows: TGTGCCAGCAGCCACTACTCAGATACGCAGTATTTT. Encoded protein: CASSHYSDTQYF. The chain recombines TRBV7-2 with TRBJ2-3; D remains unclear. Germline lookup yields CDR1 SGHTA and CDR2 FQGNSA. V gave up 5 bases and J gave up 4 bases, with 7 bases separating them. The CDR3 consists of 12 residues.